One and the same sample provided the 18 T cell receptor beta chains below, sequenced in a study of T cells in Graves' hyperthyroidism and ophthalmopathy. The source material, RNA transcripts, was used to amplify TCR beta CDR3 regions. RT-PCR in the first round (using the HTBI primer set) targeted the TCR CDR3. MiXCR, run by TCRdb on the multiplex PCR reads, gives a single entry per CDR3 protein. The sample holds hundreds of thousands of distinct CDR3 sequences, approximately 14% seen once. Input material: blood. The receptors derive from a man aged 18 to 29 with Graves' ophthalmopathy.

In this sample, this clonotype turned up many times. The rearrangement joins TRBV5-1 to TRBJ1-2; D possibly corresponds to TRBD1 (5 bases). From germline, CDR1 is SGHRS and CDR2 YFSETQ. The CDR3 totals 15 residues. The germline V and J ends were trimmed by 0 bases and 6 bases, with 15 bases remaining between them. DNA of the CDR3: TGCGCCAGCAGCTTGGAACCGACAGCTACCCATGGCTACACCTTC. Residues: CASSLEPTATHGYTF.

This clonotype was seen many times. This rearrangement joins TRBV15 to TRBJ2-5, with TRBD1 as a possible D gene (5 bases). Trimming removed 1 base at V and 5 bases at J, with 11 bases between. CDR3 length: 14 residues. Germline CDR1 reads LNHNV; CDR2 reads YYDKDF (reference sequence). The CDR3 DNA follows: TGTGCCACCAGCAGAGTCCCAGCAGGGGAGACCCAGTACTTC. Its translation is CATSRVPAGETQYF.

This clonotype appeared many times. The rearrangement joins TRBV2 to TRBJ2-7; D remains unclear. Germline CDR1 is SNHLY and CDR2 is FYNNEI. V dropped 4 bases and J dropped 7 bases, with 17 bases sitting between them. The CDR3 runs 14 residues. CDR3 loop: CASSVRTPSDEQYF. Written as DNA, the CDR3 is TGTGCCAGCAGTGTCCGTACACCGTCAGATGAGCAGTACTTC. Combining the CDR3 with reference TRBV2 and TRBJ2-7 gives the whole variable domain EPEVTQTPSHQVTQMGQEVILRCVPISNHLYFYWYRQILGQKVEFLVSFYNNEISEKSEIFDDQFSVERPDGSNFTLKIRSTKLEDSAMYFCASSVRTPSDEQYFGPGTRLTVT.

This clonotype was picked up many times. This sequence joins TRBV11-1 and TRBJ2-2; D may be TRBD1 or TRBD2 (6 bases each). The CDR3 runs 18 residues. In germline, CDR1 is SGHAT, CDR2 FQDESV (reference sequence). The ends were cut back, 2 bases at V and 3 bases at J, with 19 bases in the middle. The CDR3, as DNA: TGTGCCAGCAGCTTAAACGGGGGCGGGGACTCTTACACCGGGGAGCTGTTTTTT. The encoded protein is CASSLNGGGDSYTGELFF. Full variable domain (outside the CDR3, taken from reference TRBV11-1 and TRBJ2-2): EAEVAQSPRYKITEKSQAVAFWCDPISGHATLYWYRQILGQGPELLVQFQDESVVDDSQLPKDRFSAERLKGVDSTLKIQPAELGDSAMYLCASSLNGGGDSYTGELFFGEGSRLTVL.

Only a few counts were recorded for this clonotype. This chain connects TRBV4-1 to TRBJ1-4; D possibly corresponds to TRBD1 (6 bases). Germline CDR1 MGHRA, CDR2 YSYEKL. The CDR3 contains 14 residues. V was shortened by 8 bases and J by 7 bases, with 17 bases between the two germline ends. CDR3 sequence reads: CASRDRTWGEKLFF. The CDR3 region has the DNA TGCGCCAGCCGAGACAGGACTTGGGGTGAAAAACTGTTTTTT.

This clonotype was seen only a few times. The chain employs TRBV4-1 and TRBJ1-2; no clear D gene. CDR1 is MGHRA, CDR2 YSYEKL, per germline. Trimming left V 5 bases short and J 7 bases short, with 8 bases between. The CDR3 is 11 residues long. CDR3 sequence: CASSEGTGYTF. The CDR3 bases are TGCGCCAGCAGCGAGGGTACTGGCTACACCTTC.

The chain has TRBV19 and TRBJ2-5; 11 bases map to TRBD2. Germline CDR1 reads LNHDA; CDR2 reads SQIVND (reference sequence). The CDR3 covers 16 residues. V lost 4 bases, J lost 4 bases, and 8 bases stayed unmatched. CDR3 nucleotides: TGTGCCAGTAGTACCCCGTTGACTAGCGGGGTAGAGACCCAGTACTTC. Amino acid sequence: CASSTPLTSGVETQYF.

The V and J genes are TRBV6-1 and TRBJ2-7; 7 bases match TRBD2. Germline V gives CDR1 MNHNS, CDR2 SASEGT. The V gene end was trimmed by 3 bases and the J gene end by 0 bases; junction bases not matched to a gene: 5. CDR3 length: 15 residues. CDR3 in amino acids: CASSDFGGSSYEQYF. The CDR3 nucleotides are TGTGCCAGCAGTGACTTCGGGGGGTCCTCCTACGAGCAGTACTTC.

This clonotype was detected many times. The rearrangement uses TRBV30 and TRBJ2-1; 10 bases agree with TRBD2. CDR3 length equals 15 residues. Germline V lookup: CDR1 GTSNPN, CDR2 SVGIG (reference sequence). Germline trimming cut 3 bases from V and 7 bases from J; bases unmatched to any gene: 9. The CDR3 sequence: CAWRAASGSVNEQFF. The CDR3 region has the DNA TGTGCCTGGAGGGCTGCTAGCGGGAGTGTGAATGAGCAGTTCTTC.

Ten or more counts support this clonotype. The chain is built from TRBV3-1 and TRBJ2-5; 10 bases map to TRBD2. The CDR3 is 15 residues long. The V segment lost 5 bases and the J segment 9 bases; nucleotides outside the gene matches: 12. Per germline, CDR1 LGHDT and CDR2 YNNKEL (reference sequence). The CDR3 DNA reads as TGTGCCAGCAGCAACTCGCCGGGGACTAGCGCCCCCCAGTACTTC. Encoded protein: CASSNSPGTSAPQYF.

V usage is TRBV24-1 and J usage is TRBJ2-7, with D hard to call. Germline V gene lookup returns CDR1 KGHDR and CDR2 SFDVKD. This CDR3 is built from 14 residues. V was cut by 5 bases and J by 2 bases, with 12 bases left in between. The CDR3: CATSVPVNAYEQYF. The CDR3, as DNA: TGTGCCACCAGTGTCCCAGTTAATGCCTACGAGCAGTACTTC.

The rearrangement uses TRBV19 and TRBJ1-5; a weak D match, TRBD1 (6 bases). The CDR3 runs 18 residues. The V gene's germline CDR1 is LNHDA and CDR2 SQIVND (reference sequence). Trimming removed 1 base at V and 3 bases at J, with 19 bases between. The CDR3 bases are TGTGCCAGTAGTATAGGATCCAGGGGAACCGGGTACAATCAGCCCCAGCATTTT. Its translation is CASSIGSRGTGYNQPQHF.

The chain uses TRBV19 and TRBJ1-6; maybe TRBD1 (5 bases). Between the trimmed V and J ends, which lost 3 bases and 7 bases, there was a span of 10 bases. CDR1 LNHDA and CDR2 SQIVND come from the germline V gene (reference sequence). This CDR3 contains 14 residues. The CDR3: CASSIQGQNSPLHF. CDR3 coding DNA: TGTGCCAGTAGTATCCAGGGCCAAAATTCACCCCTCCACTTT.

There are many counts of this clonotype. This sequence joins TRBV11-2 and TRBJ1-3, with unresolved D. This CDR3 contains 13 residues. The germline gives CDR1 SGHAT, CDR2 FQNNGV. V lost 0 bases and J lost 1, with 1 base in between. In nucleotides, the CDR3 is TGTGCCAGCAGCTTAGAGTCTGGAAACACCATATATTTT. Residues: CASSLESGNTIYF.

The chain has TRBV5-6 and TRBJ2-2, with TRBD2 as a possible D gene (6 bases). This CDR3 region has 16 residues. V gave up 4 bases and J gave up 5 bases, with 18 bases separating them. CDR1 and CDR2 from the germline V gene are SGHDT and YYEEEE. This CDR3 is CASSPGLLGRTGELFF. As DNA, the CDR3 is TGTGCCAGCAGCCCGGGACTCTTAGGTCGAACCGGGGAGCTGTTTTTT.

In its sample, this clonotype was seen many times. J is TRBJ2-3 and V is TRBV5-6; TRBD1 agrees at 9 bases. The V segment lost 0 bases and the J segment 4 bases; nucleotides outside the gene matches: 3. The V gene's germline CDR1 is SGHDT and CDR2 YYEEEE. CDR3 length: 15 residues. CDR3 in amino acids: CASSLDRGQADTQYF. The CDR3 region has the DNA TGTGCCAGCAGCTTGGACAGGGGGCAGGCAGATACGCAGTATTTT.

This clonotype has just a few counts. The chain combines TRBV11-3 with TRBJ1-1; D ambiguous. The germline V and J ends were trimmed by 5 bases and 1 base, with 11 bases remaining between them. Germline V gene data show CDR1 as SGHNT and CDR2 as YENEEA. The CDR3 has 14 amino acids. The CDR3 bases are TGTGCCAGCAGCGCGGCCGGGAGGAACACTGAAGCTTTCTTT. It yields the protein CASSAAGRNTEAFF.

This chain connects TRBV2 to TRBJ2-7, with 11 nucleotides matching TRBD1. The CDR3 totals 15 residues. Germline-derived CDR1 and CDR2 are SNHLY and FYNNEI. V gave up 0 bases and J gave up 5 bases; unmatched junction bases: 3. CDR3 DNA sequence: TGTGCCAGCAGTGAAGCGGGGGACAGGGGGAACGAGCAGTACTTC. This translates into CASSEAGDRGNEQYF.